This T cell receptor (beta chain) was observed in a study of T cells in Graves' hyperthyroidism and ophthalmopathy. The study excluded patients with uncontrolled infection, other autoimmune disease, pregnancy or lactation. RNA transcripts served as the template for amplifying TCR beta CDR3 regions. An initial round of RT-PCR targeting the TCR CDR3 relied on the HTBI primer set. MiXCR, applied by TCRdb to the multiplex PCR reads, yields one record per CDR3 protein. The sample records fewer than 400,000 distinct CDR3 sequences, around 25% being singletons. V was shortened by 2 bases and J by 0 bases, with 5 bases between the two germline ends. The CDR3 has 14 residues. CDR1 is LNHDA, CDR2 SQIVND, per germline (reference sequence).

This sequence was found in a man aged 45 to 65 with Graves' hyperthyroidism. The chain combines TRBV19 with TRBJ1-5, with D unresolved. Sample: blood. The CDR3 here is CASSITSSNQPQHF. The CDR3, as DNA: TGTGCCAGTAGTATAACCAGTAGCAATCAGCCCCAGCATTTT.